The 24 T cell receptor beta chains below come from one sample, sequenced in a study of regulatory T cells in long-lasting Graves disease (dated by TCRdb to the early 2020s). Library construction relied on multiplex PCR. Sequencing took place on an Illumina HiSeq 4000. CDR3 regions were amplified by Arm-PCR with iRepertoire HTBI primers to construct TCR beta libraries. The raw public reads went through TCRdb reprocessing: fastp at Q25, MiXCR clone calling, in-frame beta chains kept. Rows are combined by CDR3 protein, so each entry shows the most common genes and DNA. Here the sample has 350,000 to 450,000 distinct CDR3 sequences; 15% to 20% occur a single time. The ten largest clones take up around 27% of the sample. The time point label here, explained by the study, means: newly diagnosed GD, antithyroid drugs for less than 3 months. RNA was extracted from PBMCs in TRIzol for both TCR sequencing and RNA sequencing.

These data were likewise used in another study, on T cells in Graves' hyperthyroidism and ophthalmopathy.

Source: peripheral blood mononuclear cells (PBMCs), taken at new diagnosis, from a patient treated with antithyroid drugs. These TCRs come from a man in his forties with Graves disease. Donor details come from another sample of the same person, matched by shared clones.

Ten or more counts support this clonotype. The J gene is TRBJ2-5, the V gene TRBV3-1, with 7 bases that match TRBD1. The CDR3 extends over 16 amino acids. Germline V gene sequence: CDR1 LGHDT, CDR2 YNNKEL (reference sequence). V gave up 6 bases and J gave up 2 bases; unmatched junction bases: 12. This CDR3 reads CASRDIPGTAQETQYF. The CDR3 nucleotides read TGTGCCAGCAGAGACATCCCCGGGACAGCACAAGAGACCCAGTACTTC.

This clonotype appeared a few times. The chain combines TRBV4-3 with TRBJ2-1; D remains ambiguous. Germline V CDR1 and CDR2: LGHNA, YSLEER. This CDR3 comprises 18 residues. V lost 4 bases to trimming and J lost 0 bases, with 19 bases between them. This CDR3 reads CASSPRGTVYPSYNEQFF. CDR3 DNA: TGCGCCAGCAGCCCTAGAGGTACAGTTTACCCCTCCTACAATGAGCAGTTCTTC.

The chain is built from TRBV2 and TRBJ1-5; D not certain. Germline V lookup: CDR1 SNHLY, CDR2 FYNNEI. The CDR3 is 13 amino acids. V was shortened by 5 bases and J by 2 bases, with 7 bases between the two germline ends. CDR3 bases: TGTGCCAGCAGTTTTTATGGCAATCAGCCCCAGCATTTT. This translates into CASSFYGNQPQHF. Full variable domain (missing parts from reference TRBV2 and TRBJ1-5): EPEVTQTPSHQVTQMGQEVILRCVPISNHLYFYWYRQILGQKVEFLVSFYNNEISEKSEIFDDQFSVERPDGSNFTLKIRSTKLEDSAMYFCASSFYGNQPQHFGDGTRLSIL.

A word on this clonotype: One junction end disagrees with the germline gene, perhaps due to a read error. The rearrangement links TRBV10-3 to TRBJ2-2, with 8 bases fitting TRBD1. This CDR3 comprises 15 residues. Germline CDR1 is ENHRY and CDR2 is SYGVKD. Here the CDR3 DNA reads TGTGCCATCAGTGAGTGGGGACAGGTCGCCGGGGGGCTGTTTTTT. Translation gives CAISEWGQVAGGLFF.

This clonotype was observed at least ten times. J is TRBJ2-7 and V is TRBV18; D is ambiguous. The V gene's germline CDR1 is KGHSH and CDR2 LQKENI. Trimming stripped 2 bases from V and 5 bases from J, with 4 bases between. The CDR3 sequence is 11 residues long. The CDR3 reads CASSPGHEQYF. CDR3 DNA sequence: TGTGCCAGCTCACCAGGCCACGAGCAGTACTTC.

The gene calls are TRBV20-1 and TRBJ2-3; D ambiguous. Trimming removed 7 bases from V and 2 bases from J, with 13 bases in between. Germline V gene data show CDR1 as DFQATT and CDR2 as SNEGSKA (reference sequence). This CDR3 has 13 residues. In nucleotides, the CDR3 is TGCAGTGGACGAGGACCAACCACAGATACGCAGTATTTT. This gives the protein CSGRGPTTDTQYF.

This clonotype was observed a handful of times. This rearrangement joins TRBV10-2 to TRBJ2-7; the match to TRBD2 covers 11 bases. Germline CDR1 and CDR2: WSHSY and SAAADI. This CDR3 spans 17 amino acids. Trimming removed 4 bases from V and 0 bases from J; junction bases left unmatched: 8. CDR3 nucleotides: TGCGCCAGCAGTGGAGCTAGCGGGGGGTCGTCCTCCTACGAGCAGTACTTC. It encodes CASSGASGGSSSYEQYF.

CDR3 region: CASSFFEENTGELFF. DNA for the CDR3: TGTGCCAGCAGCTTTTTCGAGGAGAACACCGGGGAGCTGTTTTTT. This chain joins TRBV11-2 and TRBJ2-2; D unresolved. Germline V lookup: CDR1 SGHAT, CDR2 FQNNGV. The CDR3 is 15 amino acids. Trimming cost V 3 bases and J 1 base, with 9 bases left between them.

This clonotype was recorded once. A much larger clone is a single base away; this may be a read error. This rearrangement joins TRBV3-1 to TRBJ2-5, with 7 bases lining up with TRBD1. The DNA matches TRBJ2-1 better at its end, which makes the J call doubtful. Germline CDR1 is LGHDT and CDR2 is YNNKEL (reference sequence). The CDR3 is 15 residues long. CDR3 in DNA: TGTGCCAGCAGCCATCTGGACAGGCTCCAAGAGACCCAGTTCTTC. Translating it yields CASSHLDRLQETQFF.

The sample holds many counts of this clonotype. Written as DNA, the CDR3 is TGTGCCAGCGGGGGACAGGTTCGTACGCAGTATTTT. It specifies CASGGQVRTQYF. This rearrangement joins TRBV2 to TRBJ2-3, with 8 nucleotides matching TRBD1. Germline CDR1 is SNHLY and CDR2 is FYNNEI. The CDR3 contains 12 residues. Losses at the gene ends were 8 bases for V and 8 bases for J; bases not matched to a gene: 6.

The chain employs TRBV7-9 and TRBJ1-2, with a possible D match to TRBD1 (5 bases). The germline gives CDR1 SEHNR, CDR2 FQNEAQ (reference sequence). CDR3 length equals 15 residues. The V end lost 5 bases, the J end lost 0 bases, and 13 bases lay between the germline ends. CDR3 protein: CASSPFRGPNYGYTF. In nucleotides, the CDR3 is TGTGCCAGCAGCCCCTTTAGGGGACCTAACTATGGCTACACCTTC.

Ten or more counts support this clonotype. The rearrangement links TRBV6-5 to TRBJ2-4; D may be TRBD2 (6 bases). Looked up from germline, CDR1 is MNHEY and CDR2 is SVGAGI. This CDR3 is 16 amino acids long. Trimming shortened V by 4 bases and J by 6 bases, and 19 bases separated the two germline ends. This chain's CDR3 is CASSSRGTGMGNIQYF. CDR3 sequence (DNA): TGTGCCAGCAGTTCCCGGGGGACGGGTATGGGAAACATTCAGTACTTC.

The sample holds many counts of this clonotype. The chain carries TRBV24-1 and TRBJ2-3; TRBD1 matches 7 bases. V lost 0 bases to trimming and J lost 6 bases; unmatched junction nucleotides: 2. The CDR3 runs to 14 residues. Germline CDR1 and CDR2: KGHDR and SFDVKD. The CDR3 reads CATSDLDRADTQYF. CDR3 in DNA: TGTGCCACCAGTGATTTGGACAGGGCGGATACGCAGTATTTT.

The chain links TRBV20-1 to TRBJ1-2; D is uncertain. V dropped 5 bases and J dropped 1 base, with 11 bases sitting between them. Germline lookup yields CDR1 DFQATT and CDR2 SNEGSKA (reference sequence). The CDR3 spans 13 residues. The CDR3 sequence: CSAFGGSNYGYTF. The DNA of the CDR3 is TGCAGTGCTTTTGGTGGGAGTAACTATGGCTACACCTTC.

This clonotype was counted ten times or more. Germline is not matched at one junction end, which may reflect a read error. The genes are TRBV5-1 and TRBJ1-1; D is unclear. This CDR3 region has 15 residues. The germline V gene encodes CDR1 SGHRS and CDR2 YFSETQ. The CDR3 region is CASSLRTGMNTEAFF. The CDR3 coding sequence is TGTGCCAGCAGCCTCAGGACGGGAATGAACACTGAAGCTTTCTTT. Looking up the rest from reference TRBV5-1 and TRBJ1-1 gives the full variable domain: KAGVTQTPRYLIKTRGQQVTLSCSPISGHRSVSWYQQTPGQGLQFLFEYFSETQRNKGNFPGRFSGRQFSNSRSEMNVSTLELGDSALYLCASSLRTGMNTEAFFGQGTRLTVV.

In its sample, this clonotype was seen many times. V and J are TRBV30 and TRBJ2-1; 8 bases match TRBD1. The CDR3 consists of 14 residues. With V trimmed by 3 bases and J by 0 bases, 1 base remained unmatched. The germline CDR1 and CDR2 sequences are GTSNPN and SVGIG (reference sequence). The CDR3: CAWSRGLSYNEQFF. Here the CDR3 DNA reads TGTGCCTGGAGCAGGGGGCTCTCCTACAATGAGCAGTTCTTC.

This clonotype was counted at least ten times. The rearrangement uses TRBV6-9 and TRBJ1-1, with D uncertain. The germline CDR1 and CDR2 sequences are MNHGY and SVAAGI. Trimming shortened V by 3 bases and J by 0 bases, and 8 bases separated the two germline ends. This CDR3 contains 14 residues. Here the CDR3 reads CASSYQVLNTEAFF. The CDR3 DNA reads as TGTGCCAGCAGTTACCAAGTACTGAACACTGAAGCTTTCTTT.

This clonotype came up a few times. V and J are TRBV10-3 and TRBJ2-1, with D perhaps assigned TRBD1 or TRBD2 (5 bases each). The CDR3 consists of 14 residues. The germline V and J ends were trimmed by 6 bases and 4 bases, with 13 bases remaining between them. Germline V gives CDR1 ENHRY, CDR2 SYGVKD. CDR3 amino acids: CAIRGDLTYNEQFF. The DNA for the CDR3 is TGTGCCATCAGGGGGGATCTTACTTACAATGAGCAGTTCTTC.

This clonotype was observed at least ten times. The chain couples TRBV20-1 to TRBJ2-2, with 7 bases that match TRBD1. V dropped 0 bases and J dropped 1; count of bases not matched to a gene: 2. Looked up from germline, CDR1 is DFQATT and CDR2 is SNEGSKA (reference sequence). The CDR3 has 15 residues. CDR3 in amino acids: CSARDRTGNTGELFF. CDR3 coding DNA: TGCAGTGCTAGAGATAGGACAGGGAACACCGGGGAGCTGTTTTTT.

This clonotype was seen many times. The rearrangement links TRBV6-8 to TRBJ2-3; D remains ambiguous. The CDR3 loop spans 14 amino acids. Germline V CDR1 and CDR2: MNHGY, SAAAGT. V lost 11 bases to trimming and J lost 0 bases, with 15 bases between them. The CDR3 reads CAGQRSDSTDTQYF. CDR3 in DNA: TGTGCCGGTCAGAGGAGCGATAGCACAGATACGCAGTATTTT.

The chain recombines TRBV14 with TRBJ2-3; TRBD2 aligns across 11 bases. The CDR3 is 18 residues long. V was pared by 0 bases and J by 10 bases, with 15 bases of the junction left unmatched. Germline values: CDR1 SGHDN, CDR2 FVKESK. CDR3 bases: TGTGCCAGCAGCCAAGATCGGTCTAGCGGGGGGAGACGCTTCGCGCAGTATTTT. Translated: CASSQDRSSGGRRFAQYF.

This clonotype came up a few times. V and J are TRBV7-9 and TRBJ2-1, with D unresolved. Germline CDR1 and CDR2: SEHNR and FQNEAQ (reference sequence). Trimming stripped 1 base from V and 4 bases from J, with 38 bases between. The CDR3 sequence is 24 residues long. For the CDR3, the DNA is TGTGCCAGCAGCTTAGTTTTTTTTTCCCCTGGGCCCGGACCTCGATGTGGTCAATACAATGAGCAGTTCTTC. Translated, it gives CASSLVFFSPGPGPRCGQYNEQFF.

This chain connects TRBV27 to TRBJ1-4; D remains ambiguous. V lost 6 bases and J lost 6, with 14 bases in between. The CDR3 covers 14 residues. Germline values: CDR1 MNHEY, CDR2 SMNVEV (reference sequence). CDR3 sequence (DNA): TGTGCCAGCAGCCCGGCTGGAGCCCATGAAAAACTGTTTTTT. This translates into CASSPAGAHEKLFF.

V gene TRBV29-1 combines with J gene TRBJ2-3; D might be TRBD2 (6 bases). The CDR3 totals 13 residues. The V gene's germline CDR1 is SQVTM and CDR2 ANQGSEA. The V and J ends lost 5 bases and 3 bases respectively, with 12 bases between them. This CDR3 is CSVQGGVTDTQYF. CDR3 in DNA: TGCAGCGTTCAAGGCGGGGTAACAGATACGCAGTATTTT.